The following is a TCR beta chain sequence with its context. Its matching antigen is unknown. These data originate in a study of CD8 T cells in ankylosing spondylitis. With molecular barcodes, quantitative 5'-RACE was used to make the TCR beta libraries. TCRdb processed the 5' RACE reads anew with MiXCR; each CDR3 protein has one entry. The sample gives 250,000 or so distinct CDR3 sequences, roughly a quarter of which show up once; about 0.6% is in the top ten. Study-level results: In reactive arthritis synovial fluid and blood, some motif variants had been reported before. Several highly homologous variants made up a TCR beta motif, and this motif appeared characteristic of ankylosing spondylitis blood. The authors reported significant enrichment of disease-linked clones in matched ankylosing spondylitis synovial fluid.

Input material: blood, either unsorted or a sorted T cell fraction (not recorded which). The TCR was taken from a male donor with ankylosing spondylitis or in good health (not recorded which).

CDR3 DNA: TGTGCCATCAGTGCAACCACCGCGGACGGGCCCTACGAGCAGTACTTC. Its translation: CAISATTADGPYEQYF. The chain employs TRBV10-3 and TRBJ2-7; D unclear. This CDR3 has 16 amino acids. V dropped 4 bases and J dropped 2 bases, with 18 bases sitting between them. Germline V gives CDR1 ENHRY, CDR2 SYGVKD.